This TCR beta chain stems from a study of blood T cell repertoires in COVID-19. At the level of the study: Acute and convalescent COVID-19 samples came from the United States, Italy and Spain.

The repertoire was sequenced with immunoSEQ multiplex PCR; TCRdb's copy has only in-frame clones and lacks some. The sample has more than 100,000 clones, 65% to 85% seen once. CDR1 is KGHDR, CDR2 SFDVKD, per germline. V was pared by 4 bases and J by 6 bases, with 10 bases of the junction left unmatched. This CDR3 region has 15 residues. The V call is TRBV24-1, the J call TRBJ2-7; TRBD1 matches at 8 bases. This TCR derives from a woman aged 70-85 years with acute or convalescent COVID-19. The sequencing sample was made of peripheral blood. The chain's CDR3 is CATSETDRVLIEQYF. CDR3 nucleotides: TGTGCCACCAGTGAAACGGACAGGGTGTTGATCGAGCAGTACTTC.